A single sample is the source of the 9 T cell receptor beta chains below, sequenced in a study of identical twins. TCRdb reprocessed the 5' RACE reads via MiXCR and lists one record per CDR3 protein. Of roughly 1.6 million distinct CDR3 sequences detected, about 32% appear once; the ten largest clones hold around 0.25%. Sequences were obtained from cord blood. The source is a newborn girl in good health.

This clonotype was picked up a small number of times. CDR3 in DNA: TGCGCCAGCAGCTTGCGGACAGGGGCAGATACGCAGTATTTT. It encodes CASSLRTGADTQYF. V is TRBV5-1 and J is TRBJ2-3; TRBD1 aligns across 9 bases. The CDR3 is 14 residues long. V lost 1 base and J lost 4; bases outside the gene matches: 1. Germline-derived CDR1 and CDR2 are SGHRS and YFSETQ.

With respect to this clonotype: A clone one base away is much larger, so this may be a read error. V and J are TRBV20-1 and TRBJ2-1; 10 positions agree with TRBD2. The CDR3 length is 13 residues. The trim removed 6 bases at V and 13 bases at J, leaving 12 bases unmatched. Looked up from germline, CDR1 is DFQATT and CDR2 is SNEGSKA (reference sequence). CDR3 loop: CSASVLAGVEQFF. CDR3 in DNA: TGCAGTGCCTCGGTTCTAGCGGGAGTCGAACAGTTCTTC.

This clonotype occurred a few times. The J gene is TRBJ2-7, the V gene TRBV4-1; 8 bases map to TRBD1. J gave up 5 bases and V 3 bases, and 6 bases lay outside the gene matches. From germline, CDR1 is MGHRA and CDR2 YSYEKL. The CDR3 has 14 residues. CDR3 sequence (DNA): TGCGCCAGCAGCCATAGACAGGGGATCAACGAGCAGTACTTC. Protein: CASSHRQGINEQYF.

In its sample, this clonotype was seen a few times. This chain connects TRBV20-1 to TRBJ2-1, with TRBD2 identical over 10 bases. The J call may be incorrect, as the DNA end agrees better with TRBJ2-7. Germline loops: CDR1 DFQATT, CDR2 SNEGSKA (reference sequence). The CDR3 extends over 14 amino acids. This CDR3 reads CSATSGGSYNEQYF. The CDR3 DNA reads TGCAGTGCTACTAGCGGGGGCTCCTACAATGAGCAGTACTTC.

The J gene is TRBJ1-5, the V gene TRBV30, with D maybe TRBD1 (6 bases). V was shortened by 3 bases and J by 2 bases, with 11 bases between the two germline ends. The CDR3 is 14 amino acids. Germline V gives CDR1 GTSNPN, CDR2 SVGIG (reference sequence). Here the CDR3 DNA reads TGTGCCTGGAGACACAGGGCGGGCAATCAGCCCCAGCATTTT. Translating gives CAWRHRAGNQPQHF.

With respect to this clonotype: It may be a read error: a sequence one base away is much more abundant. This chain uses TRBV10-3 with TRBJ2-1; the match to TRBD2 covers 13 bases. The J call could be wrong; TRBJ2-7 is a better fit for the DNA end. The germline V gene has CDR1 ENHRY and CDR2 SYGVKD. This CDR3 has 19 amino acids. CDR3 nucleotides: TGTGCCATCAGTGAGCGCCAAACCGGGACTAGCGGGGCGTACAATGAGCAGTACTTC. Amino acid sequence: CAISERQTGTSGAYNEQYF.

This chain uses TRBV5-1 with TRBJ1-1, with 8 nucleotides matching TRBD1. Germline V gene sequence: CDR1 SGHRS, CDR2 YFSETQ. The V segment lost 0 bases and the J segment 4 bases; nucleotides outside the gene matches: 14. The CDR3 has 18 amino acids. The CDR3 is CASSLDTARQGWRTEAFF. The DNA for the CDR3 is TGCGCCAGCAGCTTGGATACCGCTCGACAGGGGTGGCGCACTGAAGCTTTCTTT.

This clonotype was detected a few times. The chain carries TRBV3-1 and TRBJ1-1, with D uncertain. CDR3 length equals 15 residues. Trimming shortened V by 0 bases and J by 0 bases, and 8 bases separated the two germline ends. Germline CDR1 and CDR2: LGHDT and YNNKEL (reference sequence). CDR3 loop: CASSQESRLNTEAFF. The CDR3 nucleotides are TGTGCCAGCAGCCAAGAGAGCAGGCTGAACACTGAAGCTTTCTTT.

CDR3 sequence reads: CATSFGGRGTDTQYF. As DNA, the CDR3 is TGTGCCACCTCTTTTGGGGGGAGAGGGACAGATACGCAGTATTTT. The chain recombines TRBV27 with TRBJ2-3; possibly TRBD2 for D (6 bases). CDR3 size: 15 residues. Trimming shortened V by 10 bases and J by 3 bases, and 20 bases separated the two germline ends. Germline CDR1 MNHEY, CDR2 SMNVEV (reference sequence).